The clone carrying this T cell receptor beta chain was detected ten times or more. As yet, its antigen is unknown. Per germline, CDR1 MRHNA and CDR2 SNTAGT. This CDR3 is built from 16 residues. V lost 0 bases to trimming and J lost 0 bases, with 9 bases between them. The record originates from a study of T-cell memory formation after mild COVID-19. With constant-segment primers, 5'RACE yielded cDNA libraries of TCR alpha and TCR beta that carried sample barcodes and UMIs. TCRdb re-derived calls from the 5' RACE reads in MiXCR, one entry per CDR3 protein. The sample shows tens of thousands of distinct CDR3 sequences, around 13% of them seen only once. Overall study findings and caveats: CD4+ contracting clones were mainly CM and EM; CD8+ ones, EMRA. Pre-infection memory carried some responding clones, suggesting that cross-reactive memory joined.

Sequencing was performed on PBMCs or a T cell subset sorted from them (not recorded which). The chain is built from TRBV6-4 and TRBJ2-1, with D uncertain. The source of this sequence is an adult woman who had mild COVID-19 (a few samples of this study predate the infection). Cell type and time point are not known. CDR3 amino acids: CASSDSDGSSYNEQFF. In nucleotides, the CDR3 is TGTGCCAGCAGTGACTCAGACGGTAGCTCCTACAATGAGCAGTTCTTC.